This passage covers 24 T cell receptor beta chains from one sample sequenced in a study of T cells expressing NK-cell markers. TCRdb re-called the 5' RACE reads; one entry per CDR3 protein, DNA not given. The listing records roughly 300,000 distinct CDR3 sequences. What was sequenced was blood T cells: a sorted CD56 or NKG2C T cell subset, CD4+ or CD8+ T cells, or bulk PBMC T cells (not recorded which). These receptors were obtained from a woman aged 18 to 75 in good health.

This chain connects TRBV6-1 to TRBJ2-2; TCRdb outputs TRBD2, but without DNA this stays unchecked. CDR1 and CDR2 (germline): MNHNS, SASEGT. The CDR3 consists of 15 residues. CDR3 amino acids: CASTDRGSSTGELFF.

The chain has TRBV11-2 and TRBJ2-2; TCRdb selects TRBD1, and the lack of DNA leaves this call unchecked. Per the germline V gene, CDR1 is SGHAT and CDR2 is FQNNGV. This CDR3 comprises 14 residues. CDR3 residues: CASSPRRGTGELFF. The full variable domain, rest sourced from reference TRBV11-2 and TRBJ2-2, is EAGVAQSPRYKIIEKRQSVAFWCNPISGHATLYWYQQILGQGPKLLIQFQNNGVVDDSQLPKDRFSAERLKGVDSTLKIQPAKLEDSAVYLCASSPRRGTGELFFGEGSRLTVL.

V and J are TRBV20-1 and TRBJ1-1. CDR1 is DFQATT, CDR2 SNEGSKA, per germline (reference sequence). This CDR3 has 12 amino acids. The CDR3 loop is CSAPRGDTEAFF.

V usage is TRBV12-3 or TRBV12-4 and J usage is TRBJ2-5; TCRdb designates TRBD2, a call that cannot be tested without DNA. CDR3 length: 17 amino acids. The CDR3 here is CASTLGLVAGSPETQYF.

V usage is TRBV6-1 and J usage is TRBJ1-2. This CDR3 is built from 14 residues. Germline CDR1 reads MNHNS; CDR2 reads SASEGT. This CDR3 is CASRMGSVDYGYTF.

The rearrangement joins TRBV29-1 to TRBJ2-1. Germline-derived CDR1 and CDR2 are SQVTM and ANQGSEA. This CDR3 contains 13 residues. CDR3 in amino acids: CSVFGISSNEQFF.

V is TRBV20-1 and J is TRBJ1-5; TCRdb returns TRBD1, unconfirmable since there is no DNA. Germline values: CDR1 DFQATT, CDR2 SNEGSKA (reference sequence). The CDR3 consists of 13 residues. The CDR3 region is CSARGTVNQPQHF.

This sequence joins TRBV6-6 and TRBJ2-7; TCRdb indicates TRBD2, and absent DNA this call remains unverified. From germline, CDR1 is MNHNY and CDR2 SVGAGI (reference sequence). This CDR3 is 12 amino acids long. The CDR3 reads CASKTRGREQYF.

V usage is TRBV20-1 and J usage is TRBJ2-1; the TRBD1 assignment by TCRdb is unverifiable without DNA. The CDR3 runs 16 residues. Germline CDR1 and CDR2: DFQATT and SNEGSKA (reference sequence). CDR3 sequence reads: CSAPRHGTGLHNEQFF.

CDR3: CASSFWPEAFF. This chain links TRBV12-3 or TRBV12-4 with TRBJ1-1. There are 11 residues in the CDR3.

The chain carries TRBV20-1 and TRBJ2-3; no DNA is available, so the TRBD1 call from TCRdb remains unchecked. Germline V gene lookup returns CDR1 DFQATT and CDR2 SNEGSKA (reference sequence). The CDR3 extends over 13 amino acids. CDR3 sequence reads: CSVPGAPTDTQYF.

CDR3: CASKAGADTQYF. The chain carries TRBV2 and TRBJ2-3; checking the TCRdb D call of TRBD2 is not possible without DNA. Germline CDR1 is SNHLY and CDR2 is FYNNEI. This CDR3 has 12 amino acids. The whole variable domain, remainder taken from reference TRBV2 and TRBJ2-3, is EPEVTQTPSHQVTQMGQEVILRCVPISNHLYFYWYRQILGQKVEFLVSFYNNEISEKSEIFDDQFSVERPDGSNFTLKIRSTKLEDSAMYFCASKAGADTQYFGPGTRLTVL.

The chain links TRBV7-2 to TRBJ2-2; TCRdb outputs TRBD1, but without DNA this stays unchecked. Per germline, CDR1 SGHTA and CDR2 FQGNSA. The CDR3 is 16 amino acids. The CDR3 spells CASSPGTPANTGELFF. The full variable domain, completed using reference TRBV7-2 and TRBJ2-2, is GAGVSQSPSNKVTEKGKDVELRCDPISGHTALYWYRQSLGQGLEFLIYFQGNSAPDKSGLPSDRFSAERTGGSVSTLTIQRTQQEDSAVYLCASSPGTPANTGELFFGEGSRLTVL.

The V and J genes are TRBV11-1 and TRBJ2-2; as DNA is missing, the TRBD2 call by TCRdb cannot be tested. The length of the CDR3 is 18 residues. Germline CDR1 is SGHAT and CDR2 is FQDESV (reference sequence). CDR3 in amino acids: CASSPTQPLAGVTGELFF.

The CDR3 sequence is CASSPSGPPQESQYF. The chain recombines TRBV19 with TRBJ2-5; TCRdb selects TRBD1, and the lack of DNA leaves this call unchecked. Germline assignment: CDR1 LNHDA and CDR2 SQIVND (reference sequence). This CDR3 is 15 amino acids long.

The gene calls are TRBV18 and TRBJ1-1; the TCRdb D gene call, TRBD1, has no DNA to confirm it. This CDR3 contains 13 residues. CDR1 is KGHSH, CDR2 LQKENI, per germline. The CDR3 protein is CASSLPGGTEAFF. The variable domain in full, with the rest retrieved from reference TRBV18 and TRBJ1-1, is NAGVMQNPRHLVRRRGQEARLRCSPMKGHSHVYWYRQLPEEGLKFMVYLQKENIIDESGMPKERFSAEFPKEGPSILRIQQVVRGDSAAYFCASSLPGGTEAFFGQGTRLTVV.

The chain employs TRBV20-1 and TRBJ2-3; TCRdb designates TRBD1, a call that cannot be tested without DNA. This CDR3 contains 14 residues. Germline V gene sequence: CDR1 DFQATT, CDR2 SNEGSKA (reference sequence). CDR3: CSASRLRGADTQYF.

V is TRBV20-1 and J is TRBJ2-2; no DNA is available, so the TRBD2 call from TCRdb remains unchecked. Germline V gives CDR1 DFQATT, CDR2 SNEGSKA (reference sequence). The CDR3 contains 17 residues. The CDR3 here is CSARDSSSTANTGELFF.

This sequence joins TRBV29-1 and TRBJ2-5. The CDR3 length is 12 residues. CDR1 SQVTM and CDR2 ANQGSEA come from the germline V gene. The CDR3: CIVLGHQETQYF.

The V gene is TRBV7-2, the J gene TRBJ2-5; the D gene TCRdb calls, TRBD1, cannot be checked with no DNA. The V gene's germline CDR1 is SGHTA and CDR2 FQGNSA. The CDR3 is 13 residues long. CDR3 residues: CASSPGPTETQYF.

This sequence joins TRBV7-2 and TRBJ2-1; the TRBD2 assignment by TCRdb is unverifiable without DNA. This CDR3 contains 16 residues. Germline V lookup: CDR1 SGHTA, CDR2 FQGNSA. CDR3 sequence: CASSLAVAGGYNEQFF.

The V call is TRBV5-1, the J call TRBJ1-3; absent DNA, TCRdb's TRBD1 call cannot be checked. The CDR3 has 16 amino acids. Germline CDR1 and CDR2: SGHRS and YFSETQ. CDR3 protein: CASSSGQQLNGNTIYF.

The chain has TRBV12-3 or TRBV12-4 and TRBJ2-6; TCRdb gives TRBD1 as the D gene, but with no DNA this cannot be confirmed. This CDR3 is 14 amino acids long. The CDR3 is CASSPGEGANVLTF.

This rearrangement joins TRBV24-1 to TRBJ2-2; the TRBD1 assignment by TCRdb is unverifiable without DNA. The germline gives CDR1 KGHDR, CDR2 SFDVKD. This CDR3 contains 13 residues. The CDR3 sequence is CATGQGPTGELFF.